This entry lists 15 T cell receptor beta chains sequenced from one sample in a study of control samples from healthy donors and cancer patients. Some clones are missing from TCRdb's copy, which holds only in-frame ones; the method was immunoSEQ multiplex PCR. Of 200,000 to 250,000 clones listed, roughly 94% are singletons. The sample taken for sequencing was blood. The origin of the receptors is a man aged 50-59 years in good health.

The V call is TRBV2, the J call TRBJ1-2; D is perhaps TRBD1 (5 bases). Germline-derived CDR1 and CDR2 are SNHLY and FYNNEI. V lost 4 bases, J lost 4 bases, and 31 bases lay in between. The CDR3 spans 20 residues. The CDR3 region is CASSVQRGGSRSTNIYGYTF. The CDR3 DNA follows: TGTGCCAGCAGTGTTCAGCGGGGCGGATCAAGGTCAACTAACATCTATGGCTACACCTTC.

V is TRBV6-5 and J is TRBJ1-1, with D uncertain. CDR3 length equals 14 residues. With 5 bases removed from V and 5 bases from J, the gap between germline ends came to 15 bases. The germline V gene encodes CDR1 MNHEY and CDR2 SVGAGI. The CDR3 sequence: CASSLRPEGTEAFF. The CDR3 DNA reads TGTGCCAGCAGTCTCCGACCGGAAGGGACTGAAGCTTTCTTT.

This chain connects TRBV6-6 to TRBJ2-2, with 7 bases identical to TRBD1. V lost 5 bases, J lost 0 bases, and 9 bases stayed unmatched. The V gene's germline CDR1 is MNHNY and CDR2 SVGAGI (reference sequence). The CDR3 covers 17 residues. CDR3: CASSLQSGTANTGELFF. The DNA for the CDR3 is TGTGCCAGCAGTCTCCAATCCGGGACAGCGAACACCGGGGAGCTGTTTTTT.

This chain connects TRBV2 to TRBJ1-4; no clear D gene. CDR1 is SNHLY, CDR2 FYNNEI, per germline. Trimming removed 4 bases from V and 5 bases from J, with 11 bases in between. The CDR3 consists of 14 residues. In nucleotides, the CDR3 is TGTGCCAGCAGTGGGACCCAACCAAATGAAAAACTGTTTTTT. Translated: CASSGTQPNEKLFF.

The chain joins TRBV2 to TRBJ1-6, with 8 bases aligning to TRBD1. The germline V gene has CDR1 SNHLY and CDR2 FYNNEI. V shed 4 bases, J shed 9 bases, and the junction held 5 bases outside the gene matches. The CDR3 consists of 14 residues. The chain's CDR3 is CASSAGTGPSPLHF. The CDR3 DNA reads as TGTGCCAGCAGTGCCGGGACAGGCCCTTCACCCCTCCACTTT.

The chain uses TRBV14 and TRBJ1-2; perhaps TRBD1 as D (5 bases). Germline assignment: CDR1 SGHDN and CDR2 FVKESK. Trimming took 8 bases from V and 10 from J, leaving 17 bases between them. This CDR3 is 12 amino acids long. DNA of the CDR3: TGTGCCAGCCCGATTCTTGACAGACTCTACACCTTC. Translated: CASPILDRLYTF.

DNA of the CDR3: TGTGCCAGCAGTGGACAGGGGGCGTATACTGAAGCTTTCTTT. This gives the protein CASSGQGAYTEAFF. This chain joins TRBV27 and TRBJ1-1, with TRBD1 matching over 11 bases. This CDR3 is built from 14 residues. V dropped 5 bases and J dropped 5; count of bases not matched to a gene: 4. Germline-derived CDR1 and CDR2 are MNHEY and SMNVEV (reference sequence).

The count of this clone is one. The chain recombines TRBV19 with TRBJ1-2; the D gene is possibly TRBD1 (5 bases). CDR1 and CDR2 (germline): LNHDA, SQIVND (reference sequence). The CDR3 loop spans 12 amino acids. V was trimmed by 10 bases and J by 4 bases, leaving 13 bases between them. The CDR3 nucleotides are TGTGCCACCATCCGAGACAGCTATGGCTACACCTTC. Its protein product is CATIRDSYGYTF.

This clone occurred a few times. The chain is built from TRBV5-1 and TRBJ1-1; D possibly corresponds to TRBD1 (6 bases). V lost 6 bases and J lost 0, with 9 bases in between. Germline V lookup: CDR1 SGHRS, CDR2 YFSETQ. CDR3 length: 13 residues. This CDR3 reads CASNGDMNTEAFF. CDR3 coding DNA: TGCGCCAGCAATGGGGACATGAACACTGAAGCTTTCTTT.

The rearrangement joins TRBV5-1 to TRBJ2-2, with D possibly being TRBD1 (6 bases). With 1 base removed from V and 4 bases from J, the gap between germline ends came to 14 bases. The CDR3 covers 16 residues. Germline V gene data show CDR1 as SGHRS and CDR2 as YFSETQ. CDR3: CASSLTGIGGTGELFF. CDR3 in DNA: TGCGCCAGCAGCTTGACAGGGATTGGGGGCACCGGGGAGCTGTTTTTT. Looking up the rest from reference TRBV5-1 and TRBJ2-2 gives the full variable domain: KAGVTQTPRYLIKTRGQQVTLSCSPISGHRSVSWYQQTPGQGLQFLFEYFSETQRNKGNFPGRFSGRQFSNSRSEMNVSTLELGDSALYLCASSLTGIGGTGELFFGEGSRLTVL.

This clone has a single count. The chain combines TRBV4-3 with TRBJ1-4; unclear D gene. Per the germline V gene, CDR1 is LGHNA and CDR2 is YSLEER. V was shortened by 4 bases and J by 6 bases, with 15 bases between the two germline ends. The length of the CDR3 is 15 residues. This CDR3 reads CASSPYGLRDEKLFF. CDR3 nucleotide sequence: TGCGCCAGCAGCCCCTACGGTTTGAGGGATGAAAAACTGTTTTTT.

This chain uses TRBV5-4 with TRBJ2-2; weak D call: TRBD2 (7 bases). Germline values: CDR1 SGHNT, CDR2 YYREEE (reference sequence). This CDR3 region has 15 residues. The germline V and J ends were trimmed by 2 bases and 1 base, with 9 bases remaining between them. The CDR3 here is CASSFGGLNTGELFF. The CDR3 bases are TGTGCCAGCAGCTTCGGGGGGCTGAACACCGGGGAGCTGTTTTTT. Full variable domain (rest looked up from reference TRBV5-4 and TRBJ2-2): ETGVTQSPTHLIKTRGQQVTLRCSSQSGHNTVSWYQQALGQGPQFIFQYYREEENGRGNFPPRFSGLQFPNYSSELNVNALELDDSALYLCASSFGGLNTGELFFGEGSRLTVL.

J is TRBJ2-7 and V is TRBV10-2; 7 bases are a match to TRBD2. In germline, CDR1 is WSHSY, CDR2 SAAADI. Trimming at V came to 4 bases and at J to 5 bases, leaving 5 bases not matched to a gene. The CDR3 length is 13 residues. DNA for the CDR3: TGCGCCAGCAGTGTTGCGGGGGTAAACGAGCAGTACTTC. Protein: CASSVAGVNEQYF.

The CDR3, as DNA: TGTGCCTGGAGTGTATCCCGGACTAGCGGGGCGAGCCGCACAGATACGCAGTATTTT. It yields the protein CAWSVSRTSGASRTDTQYF. The chain carries TRBV30 and TRBJ2-3; 12 bases map to TRBD2. The germline V gene has CDR1 GTSNPN and CDR2 SVGIG (reference sequence). This CDR3 has 19 amino acids. With V trimmed by 0 bases and J by 1 base, 11 bases remained unmatched.

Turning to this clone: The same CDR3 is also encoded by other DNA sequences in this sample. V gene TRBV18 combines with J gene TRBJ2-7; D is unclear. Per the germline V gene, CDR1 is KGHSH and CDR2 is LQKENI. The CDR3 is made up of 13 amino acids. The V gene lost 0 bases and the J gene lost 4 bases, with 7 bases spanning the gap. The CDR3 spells CASSPPSSYEQYV. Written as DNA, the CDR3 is TGTGCCAGCTCACCACCGTCCAGTTACGAGCAGTACGTC.